The 3 T cell receptor beta chains below come from one sample, sequenced in a study of molecular identifiers for immune sequencing clone quantification. Via MiXCR, TCRdb re-called the PCR reads, giving one row per CDR3 protein. The sample carries some 100,000 distinct CDR3 sequences, roughly 38% recorded once. Sequencing was done on a sample of naive CD8+ T cells from blood, with Jurkat cell RNA spiked in. Subset of the sample: FACS-sorted CD8+CD4-CCR7+CD45RA+ naive T cells. These TCRs come from a human donor in good health. Some libraries in this study had Jurkat cell RNA spiked in.

As concerns this clonotype: Possible read error: a much larger clone is one base away. The chain is built from TRBV12-3 or TRBV12-4 and TRBJ2-6; D uncertain. The CDR3 totals 11 residues. The V end was cut by 11 bases, the J end by 6 bases, with 8 bases between. CDR3 in DNA: TGTGCCGCTCGGGTGGCCAACGTCCTGACTTTC. Protein product: CAARVANVLTF.

This chain connects TRBV6-9 to TRBJ2-1; maybe TRBD2 (6 bases). V dropped 0 bases and J dropped 0 bases, with 15 bases sitting between them. Germline assignment: CDR1 MNHGY and CDR2 SVAAGI. The CDR3 has 18 residues. CDR3 sequence (DNA): TGTGCCAGCAGTTATTCGGGGACTCCCTCCAGCTCCTACAATGAGCAGTTCTTC. Its translation: CASSYSGTPSSSYNEQFF.

The chain has TRBV9 and TRBJ1-2, with 9 bases aligning to TRBD1. The CDR3 covers 12 residues. The germline V gene has CDR1 SGDLS and CDR2 YYNGEE. The V segment lost 6 bases and the J segment 7 bases; nucleotides outside the gene matches: 4. CDR3 DNA: TGTGCCAGCACTCGGACAGGGGCTGGCTACACCTTC. As protein: CASTRTGAGYTF. Supplemented by reference TRBV9 and TRBJ1-2, the full variable domain reads DSGVTQTPKHLITATGQRVTLRCSPRSGDLSVYWYQQSLDQGLQFLIQYYNGEERAKGNILERFSAQQFPDLHSELNLSSLELGDSALYFCASTRTGAGYTFGSGTRLTVV.